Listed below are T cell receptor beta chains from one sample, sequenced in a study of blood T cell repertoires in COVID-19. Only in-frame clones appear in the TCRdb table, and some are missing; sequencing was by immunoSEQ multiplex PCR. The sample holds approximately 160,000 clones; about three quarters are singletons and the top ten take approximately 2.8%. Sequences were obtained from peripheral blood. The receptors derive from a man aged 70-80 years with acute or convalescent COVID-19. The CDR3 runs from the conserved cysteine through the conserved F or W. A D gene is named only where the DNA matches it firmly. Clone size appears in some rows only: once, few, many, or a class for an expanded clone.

CDR3 DNA: TGCGCCAGCAGCTTGCAACAGAACACTGAAGCTTTCTTT; CDR3 protein: CASSLQQNTEAFF; J gene: TRBJ1-1; V gene: TRBV5-1; D gene: NA; clone size: NA
CDR3 DNA: TGTGCCAGCAGCTTGGCCGGGACAGGTCACTTCGATGAGCAGTTCTTC; CDR3 protein: CASSLAGTGHFDEQFF; J gene: TRBJ2-1; V gene: TRBV5-5; D gene: TRBD1; clone size: NA
CDR3 DNA: TGTGCCAGGTTGACTAGCGGGGGGGCTCTATTGGGCACCGGGGAGCTGTTTTTT; CDR3 protein: CARLTSGGALLGTGELFF; J gene: TRBJ2-2; V gene: TRBV5-4; D gene: TRBD2; clone size: once
CDR3 DNA: TGTGCCAGCACCTCGACATCCTTAGCTTTCTTT; CDR3 protein: CASTSTSLAFF; J gene: TRBJ1-1; V gene: TRBV6-6; D gene: NA; clone size: NA
CDR3 DNA: TGCGCCAGCAACCCTCAGGGTCCGAGCGCTGGCACCGGGGAGCTGTTTTTT; CDR3 protein: CASNPQGPSAGTGELFF; J gene: TRBJ2-2; V gene: TRBV5-1; D gene: NA; clone size: once
CDR3 DNA: TGTGCCAGCAGTTACTCGGCAGGGGGGTACACTGAAGCTTTCTTT; CDR3 protein: CASSYSAGGYTEAFF; J gene: TRBJ1-1; V gene: TRBV6-2/TRBV6-3; D gene: TRBD1; clone size: NA
CDR3 DNA: TGTGCCAGCAGACACACACGGACAGGGGATGAGGCTTTCTTT; CDR3 protein: CASRHTRTGDEAFF; J gene: TRBJ1-1; V gene: TRBV5-4; D gene: TRBD1; clone size: NA
CDR3 DNA: TGTGCCAGCAGTTTGGGGGCAGGGAGCCTTAATGAAAAACTGTTTTTT; CDR3 protein: CASSLGAGSLNEKLFF; J gene: TRBJ1-4; V gene: TRBV27; D gene: NA; clone size: once
CDR3 DNA: TGTGCCAGCAGTCCGATCGGGGGACTAGCGGATCAAGAGACCCAGTACTTC; CDR3 protein: CASSPIGGLADQETQYF; J gene: TRBJ2-5; V gene: TRBV27; D gene: TRBD2; clone size: NA
CDR3 DNA: TGTGCCAGCAGCCCAAGTGCCAGGGCATCCCTCCACTTT; CDR3 protein: CASSPSARASLHF; J gene: TRBJ1-6; V gene: TRBV14; D gene: NA; clone size: NA
CDR3 DNA: TGTGCCAGCAGTAACAGGGTTCGGGATTCACCCCTCCACTTT; CDR3 protein: CASSNRVRDSPLHF; J gene: TRBJ1-6; V gene: TRBV6-5; D gene: NA; clone size: NA
CDR3 DNA: TGTGCCAGCAGCTTCCGGGACAGGCTATCCTACGAGCAGTACTTC; CDR3 protein: CASSFRDRLSYEQYF; J gene: TRBJ2-7; V gene: TRBV7-2; D gene: TRBD1; clone size: NA
CDR3 DNA: TGCGCCAGCAGCCCGGACAGGGGGAGCTATGGCTACACCTTC; CDR3 protein: CASSPDRGSYGYTF; J gene: TRBJ1-2; V gene: TRBV5-1; D gene: TRBD1; clone size: NA
CDR3 DNA: TGTGCCAGCAGTTTGTGGGGTCCCCGAGCGGACACTGAAGCTTTCTTT; CDR3 protein: CASSLWGPRADTEAFF; J gene: TRBJ1-1; V gene: TRBV27; D gene: NA; clone size: NA
CDR3 DNA: TGTGCCAGCAGTCCTTCTAGCGGGAGGGCGTTTGAGCAGTTCTTC; CDR3 protein: CASSPSSGRAFEQFF; J gene: TRBJ2-1; V gene: TRBV6-5; D gene: TRBD2; clone size: NA
CDR3 DNA: TGTGCCAGCAGTCTGGACATCCTAAAGAACACTGAAGCTTTCTTT; CDR3 protein: CASSLDILKNTEAFF; J gene: TRBJ1-1; V gene: TRBV6-5; D gene: NA; clone size: NA
CDR3 DNA: TGTGCCAGTAGTCTAATCCGGGACAGCTATAGCAATCAGCCCCAGCATTTT; CDR3 protein: CASSLIRDSYSNQPQHF; J gene: TRBJ1-5; V gene: TRBV19; D gene: TRBD1; clone size: NA
CDR3 DNA: TGTGCCAGCTCACCACCCAGTCAAGAGACCCAGTACTTC; CDR3 protein: CASSPPSQETQYF; J gene: TRBJ2-5; V gene: TRBV18; D gene: NA; clone size: NA
CDR3 DNA: TGTGCCAGCAGCCCGAGGGGGGGGGACTATGGCTACACCTTC; CDR3 protein: CASSPRGGDYGYTF; J gene: TRBJ1-2; V gene: TRBV7-2; D gene: NA; clone size: NA
CDR3 DNA: TGTGCCAGCAGGGAACAGGGCGCGAAAGATAATTCACCCCTCCACTTT; CDR3 protein: CASREQGAKDNSPLHF; J gene: TRBJ1-6; V gene: TRBV6-4; D gene: NA; clone size: NA
CDR3 DNA: TGTGCCAGCAGCCACTCGTCAGGGTCGAGAGCTTTCTTT; CDR3 protein: CASSHSSGSRAFF; J gene: TRBJ1-1; V gene: TRBV6-4; D gene: NA; clone size: NA
CDR3 DNA: TGTGCCAGCTCACCACCGTCAGGGGGTTCGTACGAGCAGTACTTC; CDR3 protein: CASSPPSGGSYEQYF; J gene: TRBJ2-7; V gene: TRBV18; D gene: TRBD1; clone size: NA
CDR3 DNA: TGTGCCAGCAGTGGCAGGGGCATCTTCTATGGCTACACCTTC; CDR3 protein: CASSGRGIFYGYTF; J gene: TRBJ1-2; V gene: TRBV2; D gene: NA; clone size: NA
CDR3 DNA: TGTGCCAGCAGATTGGGGAGAGAAGCTTTCTTT; CDR3 protein: CASRLGREAFF; J gene: TRBJ1-1; V gene: TRBV2; D gene: NA; clone size: NA
CDR3 DNA: TGTGCCAGTAGTATAGCAGGGGCCTCCTACGAGCAGTACTTC; CDR3 protein: CASSIAGASYEQYF; J gene: TRBJ2-7; V gene: TRBV19; D gene: NA; clone size: NA
CDR3 DNA: TGTGCCAGCAGCGTAGGCGTGGGACTAGCTATGTACAATGAGCAGTTCTTC; CDR3 protein: CASSVGVGLAMYNEQFF; J gene: TRBJ2-1; V gene: TRBV9; D gene: TRBD2; clone size: NA
CDR3 DNA: TGTGCCAGCAGCCTAGGACGGCGGGACACTGAAGCTTTCTTT; CDR3 protein: CASSLGRRDTEAFF; J gene: TRBJ1-1; V gene: TRBV3-1/TRBV3-2; D gene: NA; clone size: NA
CDR3 DNA: TGTGCCACCAGGACCCCCGGGACATCCGGGGAGCTGTTTTTT; CDR3 protein: CATRTPGTSGELFF; J gene: TRBJ2-2; V gene: TRBV24-1; D gene: NA; clone size: NA
CDR3 DNA: TGCGCCAGCAGCTTGACTAGCGGGAGTTTCACAGATACGCAGTATTTT; CDR3 protein: CASSLTSGSFTDTQYF; J gene: TRBJ2-3; V gene: TRBV5-1; D gene: TRBD2; clone size: few
CDR3 DNA: TGTGCCAGCAGCTCCACCGGGACAGGGGGCTCGAGGAACGAAAAACTGTTTTTT; CDR3 protein: CASSSTGTGGSRNEKLFF; J gene: TRBJ1-4; V gene: TRBV7-2; D gene: TRBD1; clone size: NA
CDR3 DNA: TGTGCCAGCAGCCACGGCGGGGTTGAAGCTTTCTTT; CDR3 protein: CASSHGGVEAFF; J gene: TRBJ1-1; V gene: TRBV11-1; D gene: NA; clone size: NA
CDR3 DNA: TGTGCCAGCAGATCGGGACAGTCCTACGAGCAGTACTTC; CDR3 protein: CASRSGQSYEQYF; J gene: TRBJ2-7; V gene: TRBV28; D gene: TRBD1; clone size: NA
CDR3 DNA: TGTGCCAGCAGCTTAGCGACAGGGACCGGGGAGCTGTTTTTT; CDR3 protein: CASSLATGTGELFF; J gene: TRBJ2-2; V gene: TRBV11-1; D gene: TRBD1; clone size: NA
CDR3 DNA: TGTGCCAGCGGACAGGGGCTTTTGCAAGCTTTCTTT; CDR3 protein: CASGQGLLQAFF; J gene: TRBJ1-1; V gene: TRBV25-1; D gene: TRBD1; clone size: NA
CDR3 DNA: TGTGCCAGCTCCCTTGACAGGGGTAGCACTGAAGCTTTCTTT; CDR3 protein: CASSLDRGSTEAFF; J gene: TRBJ1-1; V gene: TRBV18; D gene: TRBD1; clone size: once
CDR3 DNA: TGTGCCATCAAACAGGGAGAAACTGAAGCTTTCTTT; CDR3 protein: CAIKQGETEAFF; J gene: TRBJ1-1; V gene: TRBV10-3; D gene: NA; clone size: NA
CDR3 DNA: TGCGCCAGCAGCTCAGTGGCGGCGGGCACTGAAGCTTTCTTT; CDR3 protein: CASSSVAAGTEAFF; J gene: TRBJ1-1; V gene: TRBV5-1; D gene: NA; clone size: many
CDR3 DNA: TGTGCCAGCAGTGAAGCCGACAACCTAAACACCATATATTTT; CDR3 protein: CASSEADNLNTIYF; J gene: TRBJ1-3; V gene: TRBV6-1; D gene: NA; clone size: NA
CDR3 DNA: TGTGCCAGCAGATCGGGACAGGGAAGGGCTGAAGCTTTCTTT; CDR3 protein: CASRSGQGRAEAFF; J gene: TRBJ1-1; V gene: TRBV28; D gene: TRBD1; clone size: NA
CDR3 DNA: TGTGCCAGCAGTGCCTACTCAGGCTCCTCTACCCCGGCCCAGCATTTT; CDR3 protein: CASSAYSGSSTPAQHF; J gene: TRBJ1-5; V gene: TRBV2; D gene: NA; clone size: few
CDR3 DNA: TGTGCCAGCAGAAGGAGCGGGGGGGCCGACACCGGGGAGCTGTTTTTT; CDR3 protein: CASRRSGGADTGELFF; J gene: TRBJ2-2; V gene: TRBV28; D gene: TRBD2; clone size: NA
CDR3 DNA: TGTGCCACCAATACACAGGACAGGGATGGCACTGAAGCTTTCTTT; CDR3 protein: CATNTQDRDGTEAFF; J gene: TRBJ1-1; V gene: TRBV6-5; D gene: TRBD1; clone size: NA
CDR3 DNA: TGTGCCAGCAGCGAGATTAGCGGGAGTGATACGCAGTATTTT; CDR3 protein: CASSEISGSDTQYF; J gene: TRBJ2-3; V gene: TRBV5-5; D gene: TRBD2; clone size: NA
CDR3 DNA: TGCGCCAGCAGCTTGGCCCCGACAGGGGGATACGAGCAGTACTTC; CDR3 protein: CASSLAPTGGYEQYF; J gene: TRBJ2-7; V gene: TRBV5-1; D gene: TRBD1; clone size: few
CDR3 DNA: TGTGCCAGCAGCGGGAGACAGGGTCCAAATTCACCCCTCCACTTT; CDR3 protein: CASSGRQGPNSPLHF; J gene: TRBJ1-6; V gene: TRBV7-2; D gene: TRBD1; clone size: NA
CDR3 DNA: TGTGCCAGCAGCTTAGATCGGTTACACAATGAGCAGTTCTTC; CDR3 protein: CASSLDRLHNEQFF; J gene: TRBJ2-1; V gene: TRBV11-2; D gene: NA; clone size: NA
CDR3 DNA: TGTGCCAGCAGAACTAGCCAAGAGACCCAGTACTTC; CDR3 protein: CASRTSQETQYF; J gene: TRBJ2-5; V gene: TRBV5-5; D gene: NA; clone size: NA
CDR3 DNA: TGTGCCAGCAGCCGAATAATCGGTGAGCAGTTCTTC; CDR3 protein: CASSRIIGEQFF; J gene: TRBJ2-1; V gene: TRBV7-9; D gene: NA; clone size: NA
CDR3 DNA: TGTGCCAGCAGTCGGTCATGGGAGGCCTACGAGCAGTACTTC; CDR3 protein: CASSRSWEAYEQYF; J gene: TRBJ2-7; V gene: TRBV6-5; D gene: NA; clone size: NA
CDR3 DNA: TGTGCCAGCAGCAGGGCCGAGACAGATAACTATGGCTACACCTTC; CDR3 protein: CASSRAETDNYGYTF; J gene: TRBJ1-2; V gene: TRBV21-1; D gene: NA; clone size: NA
CDR3 DNA: TGTGCCAGCAGCCAAGCGGTCTATTCACCCCTCCACTTT; CDR3 protein: CASSQAVYSPLHF; J gene: TRBJ1-6; V gene: TRBV14; D gene: NA; clone size: once